Detailed here is one T cell receptor (beta chain). Cohort 3 donors were reported recovered after two negative PCRs, clearance, or symptom resolution. These data belong to a study of blood T cell repertoires in COVID-19. As processed by the authors: Amplification of reference gene primers was used by the study to estimate nucleated cell counts. The assay was immunoSEQ multiplex PCR, and TCRdb's table has in-frame clones only and misses some. V and J calls and clone size come straight from that table; D and trimming were deduced from the DNA. Among more than 200,000 clones listed, 90% to 95% were seen once. CDR3 length: 16 amino acids. V shed 4 bases, J shed 1 base, and the junction held 8 bases outside the gene matches. The germline CDR1 and CDR2 sequences are LGHDT and YNNKEL (reference sequence).

The clonotype originates from a woman aged 18-30 years who had recovered from COVID-19. Material for sequencing was PBMCs or T cells enriched from blood (not recorded which). The chain carries TRBV3-1 (or the pseudogene TRBV3-2) and TRBJ1-1; 8 bases map to TRBD1. CDR3 nucleotides: TGTGCCAGCAGCCGACGACAGGGGAGAGAGAACACTGAAGCTTTCTTT. This gives the protein CASSRRQGRENTEAFF.